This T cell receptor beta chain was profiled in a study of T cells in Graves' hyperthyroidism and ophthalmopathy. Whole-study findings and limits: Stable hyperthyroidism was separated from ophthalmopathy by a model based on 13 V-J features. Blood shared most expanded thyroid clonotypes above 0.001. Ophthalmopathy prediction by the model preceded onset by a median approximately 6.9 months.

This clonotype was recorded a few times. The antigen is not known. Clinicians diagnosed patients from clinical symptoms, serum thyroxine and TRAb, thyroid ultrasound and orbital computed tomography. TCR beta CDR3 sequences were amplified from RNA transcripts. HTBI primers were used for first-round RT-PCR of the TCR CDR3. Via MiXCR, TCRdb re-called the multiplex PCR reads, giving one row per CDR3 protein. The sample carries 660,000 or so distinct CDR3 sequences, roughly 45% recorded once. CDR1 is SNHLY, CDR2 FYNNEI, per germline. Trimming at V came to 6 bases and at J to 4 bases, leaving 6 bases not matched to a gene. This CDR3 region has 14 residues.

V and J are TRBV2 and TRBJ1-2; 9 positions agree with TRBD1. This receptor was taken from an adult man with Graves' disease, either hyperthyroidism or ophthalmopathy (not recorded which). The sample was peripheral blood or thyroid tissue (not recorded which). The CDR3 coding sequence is TGTGCCAGCAGCCGGGGACAGGGAGGCTATGGCTACACCTTC. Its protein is CASSRGQGGYGYTF.